This TCR beta chain was retrieved from a study of regulatory T cells in long-lasting Graves disease. Findings and caveats of the study: Blood alone, not thyroid tissue, was studied.

Time point specified: newly diagnosed GD, antithyroid drugs for less than 3 months. Scientists built the TCR library using RNA that was extracted from PBMCs. Libraries of TCR beta came from iRepertoire HTBI primers plus Arm-PCR of CDR3 regions. TCRdb used MiXCR to reprocess the multiplex PCR reads, holding one entry per CDR3 protein. The sample yields 350,000 to 450,000 distinct CDR3 sequences, about 15% seen once. In its sample, this clonotype was seen many times. Its specificity is not known. Separately, the same data were catalogued under a study of T cells in Graves' hyperthyroidism and ophthalmopathy. According to that study: The HTBI primer set served for first-round RT-PCR of the TCR CDR3. Ophthalmopathy was model-predicted a median about 6 months pre-onset.

This specimen was peripheral blood mononuclear cells (PBMCs), taken at new diagnosis, from a patient treated with antithyroid drugs. The TCR originated in a woman in her 30s with Graves disease.

CDR3 region: CASSLLRLADSTDTQYF. CDR3 nucleotide sequence: TGTGCCAGCAGTTTATTGAGACTAGCGGATAGCACAGATACGCAGTATTTT. The chain couples TRBV28 to TRBJ2-3, with 9 positions matching TRBD2. CDR1 is MDHEN, CDR2 SYDVKM, per germline. The CDR3 has 17 residues. Unmatched junction bases numbered 5, after V lost 1 base and J lost 0 bases.